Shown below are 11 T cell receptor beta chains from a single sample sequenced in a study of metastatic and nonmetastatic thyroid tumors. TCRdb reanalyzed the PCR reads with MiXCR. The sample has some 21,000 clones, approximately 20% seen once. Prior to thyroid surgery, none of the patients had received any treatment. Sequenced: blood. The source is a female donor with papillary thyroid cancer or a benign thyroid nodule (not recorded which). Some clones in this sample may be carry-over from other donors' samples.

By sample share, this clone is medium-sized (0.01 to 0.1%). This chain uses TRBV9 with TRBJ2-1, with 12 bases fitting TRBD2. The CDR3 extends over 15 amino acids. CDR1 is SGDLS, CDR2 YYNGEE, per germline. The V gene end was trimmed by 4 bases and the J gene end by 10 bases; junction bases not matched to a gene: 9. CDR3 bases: TGTGCCAGCAGCCCACCTAGCGGGAGGGCCGGCGAGCAGTTCTTC. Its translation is CASSPPSGRAGEQFF.

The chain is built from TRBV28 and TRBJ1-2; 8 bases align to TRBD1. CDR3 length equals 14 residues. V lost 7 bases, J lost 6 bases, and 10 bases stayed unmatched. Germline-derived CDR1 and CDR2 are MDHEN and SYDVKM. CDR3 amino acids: CASIPRQGPHGYTF. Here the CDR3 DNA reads TGTGCCAGCATTCCGCGACAGGGGCCACATGGCTACACCTTC.

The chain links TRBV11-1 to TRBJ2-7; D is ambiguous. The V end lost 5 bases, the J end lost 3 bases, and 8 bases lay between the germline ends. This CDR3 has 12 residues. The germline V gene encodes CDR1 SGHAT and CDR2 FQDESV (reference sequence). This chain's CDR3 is CASSREIYEQYF. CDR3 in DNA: TGTGCCAGCAGCCGCGAGATCTACGAGCAGTACTTC.

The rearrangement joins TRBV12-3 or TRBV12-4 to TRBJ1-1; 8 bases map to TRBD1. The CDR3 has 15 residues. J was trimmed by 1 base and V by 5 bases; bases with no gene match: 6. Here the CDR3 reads CASSPRDRKNTEAFF. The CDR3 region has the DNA TGTGCCAGCAGTCCCCGGGACAGGAAGAACACTGAAGCTTTCTTT.

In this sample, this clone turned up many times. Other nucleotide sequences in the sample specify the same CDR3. CDR3 in DNA: TGCAGTGCTCGCCTTGGCGGGAGCACAGATACGCAGTATTTT. Its translation is CSARLGGSTDTQYF. This chain joins TRBV20-1 and TRBJ2-3; the D gene is possibly TRBD2 (5 bases). The length of the CDR3 is 14 residues. The germline V gene has CDR1 DFQATT and CDR2 SNEGSKA (reference sequence). V lost 5 bases and J 0 bases, leaving 12 bases between the germline ends.

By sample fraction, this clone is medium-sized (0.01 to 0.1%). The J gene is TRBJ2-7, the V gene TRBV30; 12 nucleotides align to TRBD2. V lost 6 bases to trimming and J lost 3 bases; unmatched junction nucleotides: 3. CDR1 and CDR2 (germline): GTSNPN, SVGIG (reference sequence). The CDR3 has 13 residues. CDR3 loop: CACRLAGVYEQYF. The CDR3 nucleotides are TGTGCCTGTCGACTAGCGGGAGTCTACGAGCAGTACTTC.

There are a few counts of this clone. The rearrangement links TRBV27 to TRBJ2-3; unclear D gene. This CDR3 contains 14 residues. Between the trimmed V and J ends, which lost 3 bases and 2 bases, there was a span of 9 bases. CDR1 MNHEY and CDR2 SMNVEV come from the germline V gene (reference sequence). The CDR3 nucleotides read TGTGCCAGCAGTTTGGTTGGGCTCACAGATACGCAGTATTTT. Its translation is CASSLVGLTDTQYF.

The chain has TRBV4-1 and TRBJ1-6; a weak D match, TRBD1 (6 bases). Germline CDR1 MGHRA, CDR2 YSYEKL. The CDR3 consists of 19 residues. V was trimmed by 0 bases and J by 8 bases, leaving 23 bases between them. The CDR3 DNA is TGCGCCAGCAGCCAAGATCCCGGGGGGGGGCTCGGTAGGGATTCACCCCTCCACTTT. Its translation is CASSQDPGGGLGRDSPLHF.

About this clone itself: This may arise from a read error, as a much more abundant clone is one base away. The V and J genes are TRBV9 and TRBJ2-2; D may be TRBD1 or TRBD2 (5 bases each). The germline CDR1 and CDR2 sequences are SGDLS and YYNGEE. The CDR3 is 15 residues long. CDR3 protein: CASSVDPADTVELFF. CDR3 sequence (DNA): TGTGCCAGCAGCGTAGATCCAGCGGACACCGTGGAGCTGTTTTTT.

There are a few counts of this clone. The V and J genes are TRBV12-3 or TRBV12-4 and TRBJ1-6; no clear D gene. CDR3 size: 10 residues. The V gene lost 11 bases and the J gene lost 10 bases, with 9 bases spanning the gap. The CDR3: CAYPRSPLHF. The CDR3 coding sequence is TGTGCCTATCCTAGGTCACCCCTCCACTTT.

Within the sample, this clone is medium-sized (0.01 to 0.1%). CDR3 nucleotide sequence: TGTGCCTGGAGTGTGCCCAGGGGAGGGTACGAGCAGTACTTC. Its translation: CAWSVPRGGYEQYF. The J gene is TRBJ2-7, the V gene TRBV30; possibly TRBD2 for D (7 bases). The CDR3 totals 14 residues. Trimming took 0 bases from V and 4 from J, leaving 13 bases between them. Germline loops: CDR1 GTSNPN, CDR2 SVGIG (reference sequence). Variable domain in full (rest from reference TRBV30 and TRBJ2-7): SQTIHQWPATLVQPVGSPLSLECTVEGTSNPNLYWYRQAAGRGLQLLFYSVGIGQISSEVPQNLSASRPQDRQFILSSKKLLLSDSGFYLCAWSVPRGGYEQYFGPGTRLTVT.